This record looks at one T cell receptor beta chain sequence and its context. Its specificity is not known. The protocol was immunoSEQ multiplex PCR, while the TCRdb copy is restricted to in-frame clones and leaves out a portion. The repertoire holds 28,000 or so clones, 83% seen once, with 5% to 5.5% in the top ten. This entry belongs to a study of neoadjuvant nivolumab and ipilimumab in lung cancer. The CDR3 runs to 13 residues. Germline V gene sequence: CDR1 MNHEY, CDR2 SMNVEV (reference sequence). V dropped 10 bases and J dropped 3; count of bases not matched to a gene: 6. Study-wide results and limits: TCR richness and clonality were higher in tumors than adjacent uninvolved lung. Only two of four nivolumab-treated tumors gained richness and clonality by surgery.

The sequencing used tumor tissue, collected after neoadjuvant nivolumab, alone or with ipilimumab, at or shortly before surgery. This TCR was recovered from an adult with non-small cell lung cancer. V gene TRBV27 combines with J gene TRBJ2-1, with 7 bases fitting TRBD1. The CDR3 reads CATIRDSYNEQFF. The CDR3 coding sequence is TGTGCCACCATCCGGGACAGCTACAATGAGCAGTTCTTC.